The clone carrying this T cell receptor (beta chain) has a count of ten or more. The data derive from a study of T cells after yellow fever vaccination. Study outcomes and limitations: High-abundance clonotypes from the bulk population could contaminate FACS-sorted repertoires. Once the booster was given, most primary-vaccination clones reappeared, at about 96% for CD4 and roughly 91% for CD8.

One entry per CDR3 protein results from TCRdb running MiXCR on the 5' RACE reads. The sample has about 94,000 distinct CDR3 sequences, almost 9% seen once; the top ten hold around 16%. The sequenced sample was CD8+ T cells not binding an NS4B(214-222) dextramer, sorted from PBMCs, obtained approximately 15 days after the first yellow fever vaccination. The receptor comes from a man aged 18 to 35 who received the YFV17D yellow fever vaccine.

The DNA of the CDR3 is TGTGCCAGCAGTTCGGATCAAGACGGAAAAAGAAGGTTCTTC. This codes for CASSSDQDGKRRFF. The V call is TRBV12-3 or TRBV12-4, the J call TRBJ2-1; D remains unclear. The ends were cut back, 4 bases at V and 15 bases at J, with 22 bases in the middle. The CDR3 length is 14 residues.